This T cell receptor (beta chain) comes out of a study of OX40 agonist ivuxolimab in advanced cancers. Overall study results and limits: At 0.1 to 3.0 mg/kg and by week 6, CD4+ and CD8+ T cells in the blood had expanded clonally.

Points on this clone: Its specificity is unknown.

Sampling times: baseline, cycle 4 day 1, cycle 7 day 1. Assay: immunoSEQ multiplex PCR; the TCRdb copy retains only in-frame clones and omits some. Of about 79,000 clones in the sample, approximately 92% were seen once. CDR1 and CDR2 from the germline V gene are MGHRA and YSYEKL. The length of the CDR3 is 15 residues. Germline trimming cut 5 bases from V and 1 base from J; bases unmatched to any gene: 4. The input for sequencing was CD4+ or CD8+ T cells sorted from blood, taken in a trial of the OX40 agonist ivuxolimab. The gene calls are TRBV4-1 and TRBJ2-2, with TRBD2 matching over 7 bases. This TCR derives from an adult with an advanced solid tumor such as melanoma, head and neck, liver or kidney cancer. The CDR3 here is CASSASGVNTGELFF. The CDR3 bases are TGCGCCAGCAGCGCGAGCGGGGTGAACACCGGGGAGCTGTTTTTT.